This TCR beta chain is from a study of blood T cell repertoires in COVID-19. Participants came from 24 US areas, aged about 18 to 89 years. In assigning cohorts, the study relied on participant-reported clinical history. Two consecutive negative NP/OP PCR tests, clearance, or resolved symptoms defined Cohort 3 recovery. Methods used by the authors: Cell counts per sample came from amplifying reference gene primers. Profiling relied on immunoSEQ multiplex PCR, and the TCRdb table lists in-frame clones only, not all of them. From that table come the V and J calls and clone size; the DNA was used to work out D and trimming. The table records approximately 300,000 clones, 90% of them present only once. Only one count was recorded for this clone. Deletions cut 0 bases from V and 0 bases from J, with 8 bases between. The germline V gene encodes CDR1 GTSNPN and CDR2 SVGIG (reference sequence). The CDR3 consists of 14 residues.

The V and J genes are TRBV30 and TRBJ1-1; no firm D call. Source material: PBMCs or T cells enriched from blood (not recorded which). This receptor was identified in a man in his sixties who had recovered from COVID-19. Here the CDR3 reads CAWSVGVLNTEAFF. Here the CDR3 DNA reads TGTGCCTGGAGTGTCGGGGTTTTGAACACTGAAGCTTTCTTT.